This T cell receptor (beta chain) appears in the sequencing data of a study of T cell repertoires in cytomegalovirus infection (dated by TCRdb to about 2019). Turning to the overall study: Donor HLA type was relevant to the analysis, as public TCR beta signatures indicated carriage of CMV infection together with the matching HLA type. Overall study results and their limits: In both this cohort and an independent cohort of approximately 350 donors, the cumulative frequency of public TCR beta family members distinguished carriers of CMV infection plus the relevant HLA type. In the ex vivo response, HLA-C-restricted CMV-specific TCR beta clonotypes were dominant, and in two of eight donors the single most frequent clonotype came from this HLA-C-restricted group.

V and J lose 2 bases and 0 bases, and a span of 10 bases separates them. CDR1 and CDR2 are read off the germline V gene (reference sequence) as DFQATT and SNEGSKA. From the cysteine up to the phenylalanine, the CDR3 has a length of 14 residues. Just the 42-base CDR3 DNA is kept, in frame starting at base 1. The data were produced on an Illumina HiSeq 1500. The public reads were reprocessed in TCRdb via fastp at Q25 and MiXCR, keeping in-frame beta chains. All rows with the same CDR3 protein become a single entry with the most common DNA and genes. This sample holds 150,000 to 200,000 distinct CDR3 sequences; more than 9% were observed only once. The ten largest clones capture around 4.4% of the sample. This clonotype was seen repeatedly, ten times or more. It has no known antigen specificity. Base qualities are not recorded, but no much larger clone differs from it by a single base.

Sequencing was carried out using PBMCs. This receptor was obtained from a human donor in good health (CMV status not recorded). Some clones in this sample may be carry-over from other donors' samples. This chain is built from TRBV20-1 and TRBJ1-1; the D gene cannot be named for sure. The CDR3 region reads CSARPPGLNTEAFF. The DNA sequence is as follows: TGCAGTGCTAGACCCCCGGGATTGAACACTGAAGCTTTCTTT.